These 6 T cell receptor beta chains share one sample of origin, sequenced in a study of long-term antiretroviral therapy in people with HIV. It was version v3.0 of the immunoSEQ assay that was run at survey level. Sequenced by immunoSEQ multiplex PCR; TCRdb stores in-frame clones only, minus some. Of some 15,000 clones in the sample, around 90% were seen once. The sequencing here drew on unsorted PBMCs, taken 6.2 years after starting antiretroviral therapy. These receptors were taken from a man aged 35 to 55 with HIV.

The rearrangement links TRBV9 to TRBJ1-4; no clear D. The length of the CDR3 is 15 residues. Trimming shortened V by 1 base and J by 2 bases, and 9 bases separated the two germline ends. Germline V gene data show CDR1 as SGDLS and CDR2 as YYNGEE. The CDR3 nucleotides are TGTGCCAGCAGCGTATCACAAGGGACTAATGAAAAACTGTTTTTT. This codes for CASSVSQGTNEKLFF.

V gene TRBV6-6 combines with J gene TRBJ2-7; 9 nucleotides line up with TRBD1. Looked up from germline, CDR1 is MNHNY and CDR2 is SVGAGI (reference sequence). Trimming cost V 6 bases and J 5 bases; bases outside gene matches: 8. This CDR3 has 14 residues. CDR3 in DNA: TGTGCCAGCAGCCGACGACAGGGGGTACACGAGCAGTACTTC. It is translated as CASSRRQGVHEQYF.

This clone has just a few counts. V is TRBV5-6 and J is TRBJ2-1; unclear D gene. Trimming removed 4 bases from V and 0 bases from J, with 23 bases in between. The CDR3 is made up of 19 amino acids. Germline CDR1 reads SGHDT; CDR2 reads YYEEEE. The CDR3 sequence: CASSPSYSKASYSYNEQFF. The DNA of the CDR3 is TGTGCCAGCAGCCCATCTTACTCGAAAGCGAGTTACTCCTACAATGAGCAGTTCTTC.

The rearrangement uses TRBV6-1 and TRBJ2-1, with TRBD2 matching over 15 bases. The J segment lost 0 bases and the V segment lost 4 bases, leaving 10 bases of the junction unmatched. The CDR3 extends over 20 amino acids. The germline V gene encodes CDR1 MNHNS and CDR2 SASEGT. CDR3 DNA sequence: TGTGCCAGCAGTGTAGGACTAGCGGGAGGGGTGGTTAGCTCCTACAATGAGCAGTTCTTC. It codes for CASSVGLAGGVVSSYNEQFF.

The rearrangement joins TRBV6-6 to TRBJ2-7, with no clear D. The CDR3 runs 13 residues. Germline V gives CDR1 MNHNY, CDR2 SVGAGI (reference sequence). V was cut by 2 bases and J by 5 bases, with 10 bases left in between. The CDR3 spells CASSYRVSDEQYF. In DNA form, the CDR3 reads TGTGCCAGCAGTTACAGGGTTTCAGACGAGCAGTACTTC.

The chain uses TRBV4-3 and TRBJ2-7; possible D gene TRBD2, 6 bases. CDR1 LGHNA and CDR2 YSLEER come from the germline V gene. Trimming stripped 4 bases from V and 4 bases from J, with 17 bases between. The CDR3 runs to 15 residues. The CDR3 DNA reads TGCGCCAGCAGCCCCGGGATGGGAGGCCTGTACGAGCAGTACTTC. Encoded protein: CASSPGMGGLYEQYF.